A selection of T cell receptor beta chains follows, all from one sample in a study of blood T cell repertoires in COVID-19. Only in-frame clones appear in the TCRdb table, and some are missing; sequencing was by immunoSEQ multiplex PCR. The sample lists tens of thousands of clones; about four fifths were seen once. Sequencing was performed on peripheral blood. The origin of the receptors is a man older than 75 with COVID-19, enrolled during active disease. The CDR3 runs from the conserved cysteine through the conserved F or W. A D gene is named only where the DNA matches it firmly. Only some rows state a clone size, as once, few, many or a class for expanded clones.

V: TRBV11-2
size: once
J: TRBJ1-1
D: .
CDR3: CASSLETPTGDTEAFF
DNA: TGTGCCAGCAGCTTAGAGACACCCACGGGGGACACTGAAGCTTTCTTT

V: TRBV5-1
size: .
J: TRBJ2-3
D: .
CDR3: CASSLVQGAPDTQYF
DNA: TGCGCCAGCAGCTTGGTCCAGGGCGCCCCAGATACGCAGTATTTT

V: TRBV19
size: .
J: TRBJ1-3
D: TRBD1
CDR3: CASSISPSGTGSGNTIYF
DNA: TGTGCCAGTAGTATTAGTCCGTCCGGGACAGGCTCTGGAAACACCATATATTTT

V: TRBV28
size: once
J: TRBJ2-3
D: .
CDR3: CASSGISGSTDTQYF
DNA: TGTGCCAGCAGTGGTATAAGCGGGAGCACAGATACGCAGTATTTT

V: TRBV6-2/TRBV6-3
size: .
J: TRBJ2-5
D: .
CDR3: CASSSQGVIETQYF
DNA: TGTGCCAGCAGTTCCCAGGGTGTCATCGAGACCCAGTACTTC

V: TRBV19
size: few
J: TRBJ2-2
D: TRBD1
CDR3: CASSIQGASGELFF
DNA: TGTGCCAGTAGTATTCAGGGGGCGAGCGGGGAGCTGTTTTTT

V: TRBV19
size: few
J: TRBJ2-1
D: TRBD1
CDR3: CASKWTGVNEQFF
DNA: TGTGCCAGTAAATGGACAGGGGTAAATGAGCAGTTCTTC

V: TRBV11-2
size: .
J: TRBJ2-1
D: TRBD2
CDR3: CASSLRSSGTNEQFF
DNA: TGTGCCAGCAGCTTACGGTCTAGCGGGACTAATGAGCAGTTCTTC

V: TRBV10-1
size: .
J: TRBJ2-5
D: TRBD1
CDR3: CASSPGTGRRGPQYF
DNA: TGCGCCAGCAGTCCCGGGACAGGACGGAGAGGACCCCAGTACTTC

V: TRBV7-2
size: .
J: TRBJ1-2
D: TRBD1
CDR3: CASSLDRHGYTF
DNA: TGTGCCAGCAGCTTGGACAGGCATGGCTACACCTTC

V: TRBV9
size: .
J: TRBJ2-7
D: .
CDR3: CASSSTYEQYF
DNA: TGTGCCAGCAGCTCCACCTACGAGCAGTACTTC

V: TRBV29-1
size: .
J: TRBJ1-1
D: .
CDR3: CSVEVSGVSNTEAFF
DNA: TGCAGCGTTGAAGTATCGGGAGTTTCGAACACTGAAGCTTTCTTT

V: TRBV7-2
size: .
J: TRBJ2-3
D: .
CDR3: CASSLERNTDTQYF
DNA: TGTGCCAGCAGCTTAGAGAGGAATACAGATACGCAGTATTTT

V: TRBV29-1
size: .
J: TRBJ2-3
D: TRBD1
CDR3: CSASKGGQGTDTQYF
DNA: TGCAGCGCGTCCAAGGGGGGACAGGGCACAGATACGCAGTATTTT

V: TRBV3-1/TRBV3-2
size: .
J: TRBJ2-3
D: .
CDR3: CASSQVTTDTQYF
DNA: TGTGCCAGCAGCCAAGTAACAACAGATACGCAGTATTTT

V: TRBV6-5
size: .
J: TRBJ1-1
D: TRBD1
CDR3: CASSYSRTGGDGAFF
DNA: TGTGCCAGCAGTTACTCTCGGACAGGGGGCGATGGAGCTTTCTTT

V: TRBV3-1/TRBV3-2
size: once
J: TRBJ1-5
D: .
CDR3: CASSQGRVSNQPQHF
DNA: TGTGCCAGCAGCCAGGGCAGGGTTAGCAATCAGCCCCAGCATTTT

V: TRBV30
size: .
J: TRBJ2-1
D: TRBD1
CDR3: CAWTPGGVYNEQFF
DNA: TGTGCCTGGACCCCAGGGGGTGTCTACAATGAGCAGTTCTTC

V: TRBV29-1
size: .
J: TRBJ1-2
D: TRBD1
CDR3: CSVTGGDGYTF
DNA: TGCAGCGTGACAGGGGGCGATGGCTACACCTTC

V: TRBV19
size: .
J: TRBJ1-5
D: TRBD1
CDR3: CASSTGQGEGRPQHF
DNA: TGTGCCAGTAGTACGGGACAGGGGGAAGGGCGGCCCCAGCATTTT

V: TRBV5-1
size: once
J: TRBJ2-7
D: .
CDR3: CASQQEGSKQYF
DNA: TGCGCCAGTCAGCAGGAGGGGTCGAAGCAGTACTTC

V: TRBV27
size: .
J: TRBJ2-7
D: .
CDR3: CASSFSGGEQYF
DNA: TGTGCCAGCAGTTTTTCGGGTGGGGAGCAGTACTTC

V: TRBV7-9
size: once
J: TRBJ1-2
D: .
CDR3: CASSLVGRGVGYTF
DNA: TGTGCCAGCAGCTTAGTTGGTAGGGGTGTCGGCTACACCTTC